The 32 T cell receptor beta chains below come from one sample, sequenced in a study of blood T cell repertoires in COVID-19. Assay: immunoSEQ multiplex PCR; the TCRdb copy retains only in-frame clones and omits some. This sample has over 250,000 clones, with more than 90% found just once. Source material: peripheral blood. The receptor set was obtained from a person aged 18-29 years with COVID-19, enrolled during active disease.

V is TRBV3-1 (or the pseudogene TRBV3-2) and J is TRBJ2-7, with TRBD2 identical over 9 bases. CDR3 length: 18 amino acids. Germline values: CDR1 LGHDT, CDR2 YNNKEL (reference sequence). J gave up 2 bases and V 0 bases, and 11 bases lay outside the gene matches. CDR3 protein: CASSQDRVAGAGTYEQYF. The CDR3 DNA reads TGTGCCAGCAGCCAAGATAGGGTAGCGGGAGCGGGAACCTACGAGCAGTACTTC.

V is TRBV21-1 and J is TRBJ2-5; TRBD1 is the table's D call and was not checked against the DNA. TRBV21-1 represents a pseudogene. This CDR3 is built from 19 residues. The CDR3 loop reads CASSKIGRGNMGNQETQYF. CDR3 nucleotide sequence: TGTGCCAGCAGCAAAATAGGCAGGGGGAATATGGGAAACCAAGAGACCCAGTACTTC.

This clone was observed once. CDR3 nucleotides: TGTGCCAGCAGCCCCCACCACAGCTTGGTGGGCTACACCTTC. Its protein product is CASSPHHSLVGYTF. The V call is TRBV6-5, the J call TRBJ1-2; no clear D. This CDR3 spans 14 amino acids. Germline lookup yields CDR1 MNHEY and CDR2 SVGAGI. Trimming took 6 bases from V and 8 from J, leaving 19 bases between them.

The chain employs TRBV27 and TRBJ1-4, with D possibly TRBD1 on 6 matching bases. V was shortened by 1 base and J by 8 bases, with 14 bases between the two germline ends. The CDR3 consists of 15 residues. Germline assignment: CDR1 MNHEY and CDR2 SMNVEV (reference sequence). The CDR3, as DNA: TGTGCCAGCAGTTTATGGGCAGGGGCCAACGAAAAACTGTTTTTT. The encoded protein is CASSLWAGANEKLFF.

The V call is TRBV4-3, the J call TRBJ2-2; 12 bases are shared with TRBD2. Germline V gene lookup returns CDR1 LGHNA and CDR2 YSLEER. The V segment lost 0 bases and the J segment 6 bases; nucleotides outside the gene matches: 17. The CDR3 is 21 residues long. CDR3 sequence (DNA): TGCGCCAGCAGCCAAGAGCCCCCAGGGGGGACTAGCGGGTCTTGGGCCGGGGAGCTGTTTTTT. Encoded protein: CASSQEPPGGTSGSWAGELFF.

CDR3 protein: CASRLDRGRGETQYF. The CDR3 DNA sequence: TGTGCCAGCAGACTAGACAGGGGGCGCGGAGAGACCCAGTACTTC. The chain employs TRBV3-1 (or the pseudogene TRBV3-2) and TRBJ2-5, with 10 bases lining up with TRBD1. The V segment lost 6 bases and the J segment 4 bases; nucleotides outside the gene matches: 8. Germline V CDR1 and CDR2: LGHDT, YNNKEL (reference sequence). The CDR3 has 15 amino acids.

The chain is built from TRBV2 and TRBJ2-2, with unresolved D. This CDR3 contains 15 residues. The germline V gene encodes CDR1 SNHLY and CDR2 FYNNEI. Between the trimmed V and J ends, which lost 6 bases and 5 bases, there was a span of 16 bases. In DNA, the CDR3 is TGTGCCAGCAGCCCCAATCATGGCCTTACCGGGGAGCTGTTTTTT. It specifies CASSPNHGLTGELFF.

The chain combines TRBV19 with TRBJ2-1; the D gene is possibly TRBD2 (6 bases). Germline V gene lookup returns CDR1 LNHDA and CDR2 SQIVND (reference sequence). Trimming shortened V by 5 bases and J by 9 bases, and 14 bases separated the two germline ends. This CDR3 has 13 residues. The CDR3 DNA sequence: TGTGCCAGTAGTGGTTTACTAGCCCCTGAGCAGTTCTTC. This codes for CASSGLLAPEQFF.

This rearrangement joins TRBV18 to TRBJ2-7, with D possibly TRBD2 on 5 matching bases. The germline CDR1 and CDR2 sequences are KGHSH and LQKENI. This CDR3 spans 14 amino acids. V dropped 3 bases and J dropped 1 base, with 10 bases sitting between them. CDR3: CASSPEAASYEQYF. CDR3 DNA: TGTGCCAGCTCACCGGAGGCAGCATCCTACGAGCAGTACTTC.

The CDR3 region is CASSIDDRVYEQYF. The CDR3 nucleotides read TGTGCCAGTAGTATCGACGACAGGGTTTACGAGCAGTACTTC. J is TRBJ2-7 and V is TRBV19; 7 bases map to TRBD1. From germline, CDR1 is LNHDA and CDR2 SQIVND (reference sequence). After removal of 3 bases from V and 4 bases from J, the junction contained 6 bases not matched to a gene. The CDR3 loop spans 14 amino acids.

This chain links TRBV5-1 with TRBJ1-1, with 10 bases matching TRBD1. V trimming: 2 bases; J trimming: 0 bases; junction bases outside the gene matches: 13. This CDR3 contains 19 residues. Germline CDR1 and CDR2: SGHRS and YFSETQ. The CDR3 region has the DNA TGCGCCAGCAGCTTAGGGACAGGGGTCCCCCTCCCTTTGAACACTGAAGCTTTCTTT. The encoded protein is CASSLGTGVPLPLNTEAFF.

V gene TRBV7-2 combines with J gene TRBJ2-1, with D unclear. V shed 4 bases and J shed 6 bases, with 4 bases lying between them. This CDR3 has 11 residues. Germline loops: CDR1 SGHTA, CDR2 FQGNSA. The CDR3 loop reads CASSSSNEQFF. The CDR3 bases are TGTGCCAGCAGCTCTTCCAATGAGCAGTTCTTC.

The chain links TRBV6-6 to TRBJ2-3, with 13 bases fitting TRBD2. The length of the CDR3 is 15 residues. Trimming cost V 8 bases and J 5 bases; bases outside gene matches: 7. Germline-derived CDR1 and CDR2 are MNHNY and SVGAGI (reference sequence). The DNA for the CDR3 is TGTGCCAGCTTTGGACTAGCGGGAGAAAGAGATACGCAGTATTTT. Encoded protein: CASFGLAGERDTQYF.

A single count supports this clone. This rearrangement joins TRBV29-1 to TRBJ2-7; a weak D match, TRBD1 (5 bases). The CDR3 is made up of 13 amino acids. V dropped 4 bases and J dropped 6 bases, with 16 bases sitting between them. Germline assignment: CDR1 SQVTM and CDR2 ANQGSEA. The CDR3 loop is CSVGPRGDSEQYF. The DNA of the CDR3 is TGCAGCGTTGGGCCAAGGGGCGACTCCGAGCAGTACTTC.

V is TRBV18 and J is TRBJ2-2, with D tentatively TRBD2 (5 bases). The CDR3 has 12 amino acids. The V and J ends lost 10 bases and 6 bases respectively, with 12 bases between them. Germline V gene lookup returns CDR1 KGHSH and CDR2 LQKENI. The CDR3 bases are TGTGCCACCTCTCCCGGGGCCGGGGAGCTGTTTTTT. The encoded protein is CATSPGAGELFF. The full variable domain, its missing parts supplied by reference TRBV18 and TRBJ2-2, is NAGVMQNPRHLVRRRGQEARLRCSPMKGHSHVYWYRQLPEEGLKFMVYLQKENIIDESGMPKERFSAEFPKEGPSILRIQQVVRGDSAAYFCATSPGAGELFFGEGSRLTVL.

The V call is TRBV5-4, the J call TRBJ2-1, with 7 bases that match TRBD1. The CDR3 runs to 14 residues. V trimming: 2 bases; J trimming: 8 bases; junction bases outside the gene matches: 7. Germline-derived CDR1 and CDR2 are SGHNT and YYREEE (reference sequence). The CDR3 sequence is CASSLPDRMDEQFF. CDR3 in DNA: TGTGCCAGCAGCTTACCGGACAGGATGGATGAGCAGTTCTTC. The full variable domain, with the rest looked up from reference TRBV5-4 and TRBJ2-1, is ETGVTQSPTHLIKTRGQQVTLRCSSQSGHNTVSWYQQALGQGPQFIFQYYREEENGRGNFPPRFSGLQFPNYSSELNVNALELDDSALYLCASSLPDRMDEQFFGPGTRLTVL.

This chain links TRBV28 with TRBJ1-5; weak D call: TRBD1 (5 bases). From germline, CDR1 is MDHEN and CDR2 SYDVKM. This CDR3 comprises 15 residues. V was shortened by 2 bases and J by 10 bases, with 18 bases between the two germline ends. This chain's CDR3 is CASSLTLGSGDPQHF. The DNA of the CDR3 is TGTGCCAGCAGTTTAACCCTTGGCTCGGGGGATCCCCAGCATTTT.

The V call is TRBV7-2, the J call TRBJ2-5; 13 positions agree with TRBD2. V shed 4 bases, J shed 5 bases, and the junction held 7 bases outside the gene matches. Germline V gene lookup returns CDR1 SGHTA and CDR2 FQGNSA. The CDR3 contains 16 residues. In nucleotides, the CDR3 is TGTGCCAGCAGCTCCGGACTAGCGGGAGCGGGGGAGACCCAGTACTTC. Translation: CASSSGLAGAGETQYF.

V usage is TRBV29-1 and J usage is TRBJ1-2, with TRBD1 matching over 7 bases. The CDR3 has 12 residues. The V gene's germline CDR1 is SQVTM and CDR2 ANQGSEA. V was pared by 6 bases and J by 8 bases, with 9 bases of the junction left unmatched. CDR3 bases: TGCAGCGTCGAACAGGGGCCTGGGGGCTACACCTTC. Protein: CSVEQGPGGYTF. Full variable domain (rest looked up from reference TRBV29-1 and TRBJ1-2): SAVISQKPSRDICQRGTSLTIQCQVDSQVTMMFWYRQQPGQSLTLIATANQGSEATYESGFVIDKFPISRPNLTFSTLTVSNMSPEDSSIYLCSVEQGPGGYTFGSGTRLTVV.

DNA of the CDR3: TGTGCCGCGGATGCAACTAATGAAAAACTGTTTTTT. Residues: CAADATNEKLFF. V usage is TRBV28 and J usage is TRBJ1-4; D is ambiguous. Germline CDR1 is MDHEN and CDR2 is SYDVKM. Trimming removed 11 bases from V and 0 bases from J, with 7 bases in between. The CDR3 totals 12 residues.

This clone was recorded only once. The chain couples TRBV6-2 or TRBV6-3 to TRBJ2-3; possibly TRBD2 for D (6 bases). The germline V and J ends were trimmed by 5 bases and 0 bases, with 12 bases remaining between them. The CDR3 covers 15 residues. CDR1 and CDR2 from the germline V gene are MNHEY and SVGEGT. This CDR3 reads CASSQGLISTDTQYF. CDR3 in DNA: TGTGCCAGCAGTCAGGGACTGATAAGCACAGATACGCAGTATTTT.

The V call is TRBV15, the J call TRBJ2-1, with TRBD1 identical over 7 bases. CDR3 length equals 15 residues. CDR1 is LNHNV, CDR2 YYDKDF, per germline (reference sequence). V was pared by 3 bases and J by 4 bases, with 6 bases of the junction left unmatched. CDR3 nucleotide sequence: TGTGCCACCAGCAGGGACAGGAGTTTTTACAATGAGCAGTTCTTC. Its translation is CATSRDRSFYNEQFF.

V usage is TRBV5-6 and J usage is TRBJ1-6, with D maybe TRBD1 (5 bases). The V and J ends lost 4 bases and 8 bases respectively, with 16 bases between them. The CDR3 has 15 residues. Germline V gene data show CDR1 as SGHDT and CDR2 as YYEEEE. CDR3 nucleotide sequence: TGTGCCAGCAGCCGCCTGACAGTGTTGGATTCACCCCTCCACTTT. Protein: CASSRLTVLDSPLHF.

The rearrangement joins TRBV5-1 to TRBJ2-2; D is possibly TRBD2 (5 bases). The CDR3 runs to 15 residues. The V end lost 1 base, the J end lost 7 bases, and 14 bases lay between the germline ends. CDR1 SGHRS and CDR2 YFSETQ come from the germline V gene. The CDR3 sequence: CASSLYAIRDGELFF. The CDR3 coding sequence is TGCGCCAGCAGCTTGTACGCCATCCGGGACGGGGAGCTGTTTTTT.

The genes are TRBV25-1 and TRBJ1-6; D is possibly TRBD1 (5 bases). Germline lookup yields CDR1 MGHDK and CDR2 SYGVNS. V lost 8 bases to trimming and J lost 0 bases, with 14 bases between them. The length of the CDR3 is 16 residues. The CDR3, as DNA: TGTGCCAGCGGGGGACTCATAAGCTCCTATAATTCACCCCTCCACTTT. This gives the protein CASGGLISSYNSPLHF.

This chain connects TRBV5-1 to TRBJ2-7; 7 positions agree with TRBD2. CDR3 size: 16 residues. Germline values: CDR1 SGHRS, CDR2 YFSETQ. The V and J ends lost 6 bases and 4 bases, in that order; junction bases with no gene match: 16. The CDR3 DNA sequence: TGCGCCAGCAACCATGAAGCGGGACCGGGAATATACGAGCAGTACTTC. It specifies CASNHEAGPGIYEQYF. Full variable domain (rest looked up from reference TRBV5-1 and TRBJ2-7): KAGVTQTPRYLIKTRGQQVTLSCSPISGHRSVSWYQQTPGQGLQFLFEYFSETQRNKGNFPGRFSGRQFSNSRSEMNVSTLELGDSALYLCASNHEAGPGIYEQYFGPGTRLTVT.

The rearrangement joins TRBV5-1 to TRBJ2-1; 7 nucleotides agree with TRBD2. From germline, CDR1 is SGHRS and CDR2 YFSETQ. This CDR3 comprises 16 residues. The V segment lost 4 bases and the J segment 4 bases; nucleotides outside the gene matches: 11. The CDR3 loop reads CASSRAGLADYNEQFF. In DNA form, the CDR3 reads TGCGCCAGCAGCCGGGCGGGGCTAGCGGATTACAATGAGCAGTTCTTC.

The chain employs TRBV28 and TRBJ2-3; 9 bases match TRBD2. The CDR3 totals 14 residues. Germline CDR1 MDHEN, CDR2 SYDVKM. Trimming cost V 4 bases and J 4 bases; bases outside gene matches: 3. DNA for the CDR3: TGTGCCAGCAGTTCCGGCGGGAGGGCAGATACGCAGTATTTT. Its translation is CASSSGGRADTQYF.

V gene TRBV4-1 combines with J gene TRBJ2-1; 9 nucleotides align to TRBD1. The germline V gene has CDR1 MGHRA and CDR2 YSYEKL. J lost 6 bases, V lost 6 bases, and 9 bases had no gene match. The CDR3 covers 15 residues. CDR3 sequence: CASRSGTGLANEQFF. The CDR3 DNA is TGCGCCAGCAGGTCCGGGACAGGGCTCGCCAATGAGCAGTTCTTC.

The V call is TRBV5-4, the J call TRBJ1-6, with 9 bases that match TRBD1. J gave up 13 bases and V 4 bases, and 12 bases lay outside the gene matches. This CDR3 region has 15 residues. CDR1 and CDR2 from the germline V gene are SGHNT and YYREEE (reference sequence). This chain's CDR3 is CASSLPGQGLTPLHF. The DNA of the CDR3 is TGTGCCAGCAGCCTACCGGGACAGGGTTTAACTCCCCTCCACTTT.

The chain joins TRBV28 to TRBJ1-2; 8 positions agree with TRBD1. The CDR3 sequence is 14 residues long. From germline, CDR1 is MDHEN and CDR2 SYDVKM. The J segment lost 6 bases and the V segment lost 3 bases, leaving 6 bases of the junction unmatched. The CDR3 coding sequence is TGTGCCAGCAGTTTTCCCCAGGGGGCGGATGGCTACACCTTC. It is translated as CASSFPQGADGYTF.

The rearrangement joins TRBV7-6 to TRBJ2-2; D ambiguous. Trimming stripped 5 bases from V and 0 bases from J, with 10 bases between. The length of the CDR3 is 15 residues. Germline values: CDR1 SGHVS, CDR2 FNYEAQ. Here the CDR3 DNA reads TGTGCCAGCAGCCCCGATCTAACGAACACCGGGGAGCTGTTTTTT. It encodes CASSPDLTNTGELFF.